This T cell receptor beta chain is drawn from a study of blood T cell repertoires in COVID-19. The table came from immunoSEQ multiplex PCR; TCRdb's copy has only in-frame clones and leaves some out. The profile shows tens of thousands of clones, around 84% of them singletons. CDR1 is ENHRY, CDR2 SYGVKD, per germline. The V and J ends lost 0 bases and 4 bases respectively, with 6 bases between them. The CDR3 covers 13 residues. This clone appeared once. The chain recombines TRBV10-3 with TRBJ1-2; D is ambiguous. The receptor's source is a woman in her 70s in a cohort sampled during active COVID-19. The sequenced sample was peripheral blood. The CDR3 coding sequence is TGTGCCATCAGTGAGTCTGGGCCCTATGGCTACACCTTC. Residues: CAISESGPYGYTF.